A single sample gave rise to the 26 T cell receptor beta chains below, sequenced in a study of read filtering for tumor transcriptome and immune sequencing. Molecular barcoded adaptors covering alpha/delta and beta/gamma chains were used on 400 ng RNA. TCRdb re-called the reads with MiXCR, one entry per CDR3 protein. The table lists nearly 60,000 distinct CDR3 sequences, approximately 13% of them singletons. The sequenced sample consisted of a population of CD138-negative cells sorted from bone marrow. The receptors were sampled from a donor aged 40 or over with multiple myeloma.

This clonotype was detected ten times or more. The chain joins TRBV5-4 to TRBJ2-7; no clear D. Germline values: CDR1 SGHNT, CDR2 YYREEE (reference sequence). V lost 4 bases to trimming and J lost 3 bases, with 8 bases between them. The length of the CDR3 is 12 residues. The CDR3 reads CASSHKNYEQYF. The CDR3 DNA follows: TGTGCCAGCAGCCATAAAAACTACGAGCAGTACTTC.

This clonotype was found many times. The CDR3 nucleotides read TGCGCCAGCAGCTTACAAACGGGACACCGGTTGGGTTTCTTT. Protein product: CASSLQTGHRLGFF. The V and J genes are TRBV5-1 and TRBJ1-1, with a tentative D call TRBD1 (6 bases). The V and J ends lost 2 bases and 13 bases respectively, with 21 bases between them. Per germline, CDR1 SGHRS and CDR2 YFSETQ. CDR3 length: 14 residues. The full variable domain, in which reference TRBV5-1 and TRBJ1-1 provide the parts outside the CDR3, is KAGVTQTPRYLIKTRGQQVTLSCSPISGHRSVSWYQQTPGQGLQFLFEYFSETQRNKGNFPGRFSGRQFSNSRSEMNVSTLELGDSALYLCASSLQTGHRLGFFGQGTRLTVV.

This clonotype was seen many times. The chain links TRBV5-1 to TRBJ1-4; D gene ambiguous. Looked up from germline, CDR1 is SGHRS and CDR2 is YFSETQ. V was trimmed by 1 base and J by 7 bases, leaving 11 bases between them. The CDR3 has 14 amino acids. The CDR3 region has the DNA TGCGCCAGCAGCTTGTCGGGAGGTTTTGAAAAACTGTTTTTT. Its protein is CASSLSGGFEKLFF.

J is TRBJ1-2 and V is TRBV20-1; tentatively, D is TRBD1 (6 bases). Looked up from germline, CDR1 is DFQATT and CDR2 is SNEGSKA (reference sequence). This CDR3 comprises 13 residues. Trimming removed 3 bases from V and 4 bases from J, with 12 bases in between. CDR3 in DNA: TGCAGTGCTAGCCTGGACAGTAGCTATGGCTACACCTTC. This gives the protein CSASLDSSYGYTF.

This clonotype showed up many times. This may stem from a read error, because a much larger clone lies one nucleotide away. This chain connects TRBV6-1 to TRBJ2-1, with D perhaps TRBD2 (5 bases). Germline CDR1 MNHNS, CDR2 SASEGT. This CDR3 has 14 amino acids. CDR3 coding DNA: TGTGCCAGCCTCGCCCCGTACCCTAGCAATGGGCAGTTCTTC. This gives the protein CASLAPYPSNGQFF.

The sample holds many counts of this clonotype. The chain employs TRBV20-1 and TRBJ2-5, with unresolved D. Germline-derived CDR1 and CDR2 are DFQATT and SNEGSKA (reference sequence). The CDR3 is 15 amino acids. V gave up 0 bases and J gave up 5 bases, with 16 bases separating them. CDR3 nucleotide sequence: TGCAGTGCTAGAGATATGGTGTTGTCAACCGAGACCCAGTACTTC. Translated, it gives CSARDMVLSTETQYF.

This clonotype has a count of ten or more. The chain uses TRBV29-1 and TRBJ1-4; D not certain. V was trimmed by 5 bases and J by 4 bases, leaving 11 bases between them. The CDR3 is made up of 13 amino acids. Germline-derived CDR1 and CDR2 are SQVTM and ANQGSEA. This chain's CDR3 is CSVYEAHNEKLFF. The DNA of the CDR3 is TGCAGCGTTTATGAGGCCCATAATGAAAAACTGTTTTTT. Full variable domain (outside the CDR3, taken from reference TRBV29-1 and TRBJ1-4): SAVISQKPSRDICQRGTSLTIQCQVDSQVTMMFWYRQQPGQSLTLIATANQGSEATYESGFVIDKFPISRPNLTFSTLTVSNMSPEDSSIYLCSVYEAHNEKLFFGSGTQLSVL.

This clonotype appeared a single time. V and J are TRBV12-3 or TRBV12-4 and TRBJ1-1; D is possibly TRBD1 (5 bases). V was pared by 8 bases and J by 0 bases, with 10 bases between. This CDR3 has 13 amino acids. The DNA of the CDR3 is TGTGCCAGCTCGGGGGGGGTGAACACTGAAGCTTTCTTT. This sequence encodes CASSGGVNTEAFF.

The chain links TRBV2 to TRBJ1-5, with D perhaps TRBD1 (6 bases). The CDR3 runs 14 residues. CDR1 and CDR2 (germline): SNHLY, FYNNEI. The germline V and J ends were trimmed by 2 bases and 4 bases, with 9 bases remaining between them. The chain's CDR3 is CASSETQGNQPQHF. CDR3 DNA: TGTGCCAGCAGTGAAACACAGGGAAATCAGCCCCAGCATTTT.

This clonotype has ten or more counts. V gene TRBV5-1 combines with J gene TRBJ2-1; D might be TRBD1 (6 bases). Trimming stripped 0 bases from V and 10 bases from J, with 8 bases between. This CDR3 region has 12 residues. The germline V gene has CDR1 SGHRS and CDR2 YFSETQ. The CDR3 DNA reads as TGCGCCAGCAGCTTGGCCGGACAGGAGCAGTTCTTC. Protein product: CASSLAGQEQFF.

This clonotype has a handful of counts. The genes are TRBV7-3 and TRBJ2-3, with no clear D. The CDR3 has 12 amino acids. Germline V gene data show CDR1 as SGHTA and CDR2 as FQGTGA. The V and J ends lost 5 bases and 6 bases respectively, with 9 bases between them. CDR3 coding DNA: TGTGCCAGCAGCCTCCCCGGGGATACGCAGTATTTT. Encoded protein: CASSLPGDTQYF.

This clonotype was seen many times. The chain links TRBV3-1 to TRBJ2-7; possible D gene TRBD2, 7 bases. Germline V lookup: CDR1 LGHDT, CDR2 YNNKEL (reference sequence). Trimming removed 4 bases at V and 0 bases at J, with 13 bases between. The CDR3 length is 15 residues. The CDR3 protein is CASSPGGGLSYEQYF. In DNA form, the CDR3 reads TGTGCCAGCAGCCCCGGCGGGGGCCTCTCCTACGAGCAGTACTTC.

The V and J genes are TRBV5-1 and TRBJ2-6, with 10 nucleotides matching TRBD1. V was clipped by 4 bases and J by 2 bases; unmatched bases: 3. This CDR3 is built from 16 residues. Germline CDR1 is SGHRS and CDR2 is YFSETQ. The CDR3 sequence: CASSTGTGAGANVLTF. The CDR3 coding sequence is TGCGCCAGCAGCACTGGGACAGGGGCTGGGGCCAACGTCCTGACTTTC. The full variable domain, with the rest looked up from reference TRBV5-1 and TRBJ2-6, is KAGVTQTPRYLIKTRGQQVTLSCSPISGHRSVSWYQQTPGQGLQFLFEYFSETQRNKGNFPGRFSGRQFSNSRSEMNVSTLELGDSALYLCASSTGTGAGANVLTFGAGSRLTVL.

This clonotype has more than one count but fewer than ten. CDR3 bases: TGTGCCAGCTCAACGGGACTAGCGCTCGAGCAGTACTTC. Its translation: CASSTGLALEQYF. The rearrangement links TRBV18 to TRBJ2-7, with 10 nucleotides matching TRBD2. CDR1 and CDR2 from the germline V gene are KGHSH and LQKENI. This CDR3 region has 13 residues. V gave up 5 bases and J gave up 6 bases; unmatched junction bases: 4.

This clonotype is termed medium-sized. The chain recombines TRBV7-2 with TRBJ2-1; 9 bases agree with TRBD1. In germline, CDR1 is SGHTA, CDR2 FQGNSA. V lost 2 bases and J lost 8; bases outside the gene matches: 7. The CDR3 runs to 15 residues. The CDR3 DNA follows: TGTGCCAGCAGCTTATACAGGGGGCCAGTCGATGAGCAGTTCTTC. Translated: CASSLYRGPVDEQFF.

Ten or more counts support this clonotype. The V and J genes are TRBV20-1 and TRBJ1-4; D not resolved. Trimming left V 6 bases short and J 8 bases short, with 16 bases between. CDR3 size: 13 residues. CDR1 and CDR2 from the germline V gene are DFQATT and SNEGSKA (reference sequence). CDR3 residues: CSARTGKEEKLFF. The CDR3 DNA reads TGCAGTGCACGGACGGGAAAGGAGGAAAAACTGTTTTTT.

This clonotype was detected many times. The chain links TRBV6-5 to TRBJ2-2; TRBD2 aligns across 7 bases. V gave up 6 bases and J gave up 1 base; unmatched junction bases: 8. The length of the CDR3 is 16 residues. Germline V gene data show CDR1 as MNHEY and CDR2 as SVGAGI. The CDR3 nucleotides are TGTGCCAGCAGAGACGCTGGCGGGGGGAACACCGGGGAGCTGTTTTTT. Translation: CASRDAGGGNTGELFF.

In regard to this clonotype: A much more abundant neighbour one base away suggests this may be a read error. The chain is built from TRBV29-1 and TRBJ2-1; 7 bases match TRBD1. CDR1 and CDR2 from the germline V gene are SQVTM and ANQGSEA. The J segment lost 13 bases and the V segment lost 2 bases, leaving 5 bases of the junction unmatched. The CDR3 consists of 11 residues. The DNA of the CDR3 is TGCAGCGTTGAAACACAGGGGTTTCAGTTCTTC. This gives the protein CSVETQGFQFF.

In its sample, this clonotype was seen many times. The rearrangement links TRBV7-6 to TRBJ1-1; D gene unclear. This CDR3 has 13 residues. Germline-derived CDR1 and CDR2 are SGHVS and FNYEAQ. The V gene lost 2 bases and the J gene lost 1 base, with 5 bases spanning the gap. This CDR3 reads CASSLPPNTEAFF. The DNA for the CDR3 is TGTGCCAGCAGCTTACCCCCGAACACTGAAGCTTTCTTT.

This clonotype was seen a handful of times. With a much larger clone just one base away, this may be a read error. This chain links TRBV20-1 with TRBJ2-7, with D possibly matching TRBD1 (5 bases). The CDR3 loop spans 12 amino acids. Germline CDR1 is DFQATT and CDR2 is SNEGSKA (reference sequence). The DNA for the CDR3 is TGCAGTGCTAGCGCAGGGTCCTGCGAGCAGTACTTC. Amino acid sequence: CSASAGSCEQYF.

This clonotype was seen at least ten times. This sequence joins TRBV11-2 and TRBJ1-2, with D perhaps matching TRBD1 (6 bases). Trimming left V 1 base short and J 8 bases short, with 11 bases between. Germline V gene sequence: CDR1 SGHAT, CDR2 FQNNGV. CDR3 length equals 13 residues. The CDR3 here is CASSLAGAGGYTF. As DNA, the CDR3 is TGTGCCAGCAGCTTAGCGGGGGCTGGCGGCTACACCTTC.

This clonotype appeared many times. CDR3 residues: CASSQDPSGGAGETQYF. The CDR3 coding sequence is TGTGCCAGCAGCCAAGACCCTAGCGGGGGGGCCGGGGAGACCCAGTACTTC. The rearrangement links TRBV4-2 to TRBJ2-5, with TRBD2 matching over 12 bases. Germline V gene lookup returns CDR1 LGHNA and CDR2 YNFKEQ. This CDR3 has 17 amino acids. V lost 0 bases to trimming and J lost 5 bases; unmatched junction nucleotides: 7.

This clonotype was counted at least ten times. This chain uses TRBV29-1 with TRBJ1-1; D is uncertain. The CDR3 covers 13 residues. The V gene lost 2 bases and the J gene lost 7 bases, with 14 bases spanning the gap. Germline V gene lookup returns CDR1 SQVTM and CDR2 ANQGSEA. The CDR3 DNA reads TGCAGCGTTGAAAGAGGCAAAAGCTATGAAGCTTTCTTT. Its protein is CSVERGKSYEAFF.

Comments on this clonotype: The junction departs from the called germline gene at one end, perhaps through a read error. Here the CDR3 DNA reads TGTGCCAGCAGCCGAGATTCCGCGCCCCAAGCTGAGTATTTT. Translation: CASSRDSAPQAEYF. This chain uses TRBV4-2 with TRBJ1-4; D unclear. Germline V CDR1 and CDR2: LGHNA, YNFKEQ. This CDR3 region has 14 residues.

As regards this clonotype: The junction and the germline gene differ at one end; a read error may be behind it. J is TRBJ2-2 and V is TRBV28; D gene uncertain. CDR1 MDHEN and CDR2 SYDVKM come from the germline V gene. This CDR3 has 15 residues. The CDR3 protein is CASSLDISNTRELFF. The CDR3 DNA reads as TGTGCCAGCAGTTTAGATATATCGAACACCAGGGAGCTGTTTTTT.

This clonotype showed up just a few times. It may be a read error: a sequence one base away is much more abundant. CDR3: CAATRGSVSSEKLFF. Written as DNA, the CDR3 is TGTGCCGCCACGAGGGGCAGCGTCTCTAGTGAAAAACTGTTTTTT. The V call is TRBV11-3, the J call TRBJ1-4; D might be TRBD1 (5 bases). CDR3 length: 15 amino acids. Per the germline V gene, CDR1 is SGHNT and CDR2 is YENEEA. V lost 11 bases to trimming and J lost 7 bases, with 23 bases between them.